These T cell receptor beta chains were read from a single sample in a study of HIV-infected patients and healthy controls. One entry per CDR3 protein, called by TCRdb with MiXCR from the 5' RACE reads. The table has approximately 12,000 distinct CDR3 sequences, around 9.3% seen once. The sample was blood, taken before antiretroviral therapy. These receptors originate from an adult with HIV infection. The donor label of this sample is uncertain. Each CDR3 is given with its conserved first and last residue. D genes are given only for firm matches. Some rows have no size entry. The others give once, few or many, or a class for an expanded clone.

v_gene	d_gene	j_gene	abundance	CDR3aa	CDR3nt
TRBV4-1	TRBD1	TRBJ2-2	many	CASSQVNRGNTGELFF	TGCGCCAGCAGCCAAGTAAACAGGGGGAACACCGGGGAGCTGTTTTTT
TRBV29-1	NA	TRBJ2-1	many	CSVVVQYNEQFF	TGCAGCGTTGTGGTACAGTACAATGAGCAGTTCTTC
TRBV27	NA	TRBJ1-5	many	CASSLSGTFSNQPQHF	TGTGCCAGCAGTTTATCGGGAACATTCAGCAATCAGCCCCAGCATTTT
TRBV14	NA	TRBJ2-2	few	CASSPTIGELFF	TGTGCCAGCAGCCCCACTATCGGGGAGCTGTTTTTT
TRBV20-1	NA	TRBJ1-2	many	CSAHRTGANGYTF	TGCAGTGCCCACCGGACCGGCGCCAATGGCTACACCTTC
TRBV11-3	TRBD1	TRBJ1-2	NA	CASSFNAGTGRDGYTF	TGTGCCAGCAGCTTTAATGCCGGGACAGGGAGGGATGGCTACACCTTC
TRBV20-1	NA	TRBJ1-3	medium-sized	CSARDRLRNTIYF	TGCAGTGCTAGAGATAGGTTGAGAAACACCATATATTTT
TRBV14	NA	TRBJ1-1	many	CASSQVRGVQAFF	TGTGCCAGCAGCCAGGTGAGGGGTGTTCAAGCTTTCTTT
TRBV6-2/TRBV6-3	TRBD2	TRBJ2-1	many	CASSYSIGGLAGDEQFF	TGTGCCAGCAGTTACTCGATAGGAGGACTAGCAGGCGATGAGCAGTTCTTC
TRBV6-5	NA	TRBJ2-1	many	CASRSPTGVNEQFF	TGTGCCAGCAGAAGCCCGACTGGAGTCAATGAGCAGTTCTTC
TRBV6-6	NA	TRBJ1-5	many	CASSFQDQPQHF	TGTGCCAGCAGCTTTCAAGATCAGCCCCAGCATTTT
TRBV10-3	NA	TRBJ2-1	many	CAISEGQYNEQFF	TGTGCCATCAGTGAGGGTCAGTACAATGAGCAGTTCTTC
TRBV12-3/TRBV12-4	TRBD1	TRBJ1-1	few	CASSLELQGGDTEAFF	TGTGCCAGCAGTCTAGAATTACAGGGGGGGGACACTGAAGCTTTCTTT
TRBV7-3	NA	TRBJ2-2	many	CASSSATGHTGELFF	TGTGCCAGCAGTTCCGCTACCGGACACACCGGGGAGCTGTTTTTT
TRBV7-3	NA	TRBJ1-1	many	CASSLTGDMNTEAFF	TGTGCCAGCAGCTTAACGGGGGACATGAACACTGAAGCTTTCTTT
TRBV20-1	TRBD2	TRBJ2-5	few	CSATGGRETQYF	TGCAGTGCAACCGGGGGGAGAGAGACCCAGTACTTC
TRBV18	NA	TRBJ2-1	many	CASSPAGAPSYNEQFF	TGTGCCAGCTCACCAGCAGGGGCGCCCTCCTACAATGAGCAGTTCTTC
TRBV25-1	NA	TRBJ2-2	NA	CASSSPGTGNTGELFF	TGTGCCAGCAGTAGCCCCGGGACGGGAAACACCGGGGAGCTGTTTTTT
TRBV5-1	TRBD2	TRBJ2-7	many	CASWSGTSVYEQYF	TGCGCCAGTTGGTCCGGGACTAGCGTCTACGAGCAGTACTTC